What follows are 23 T cell receptor beta chains derived from one specimen sequenced in a study of CD8+ T cells in alopecia areata. cDNA prepared by RNA extraction and subsequent reverse transcription served as the template for sequencing. Produced via immunoSEQ multiplex PCR; TCRdb's table is partial and in-frame only. The table lists roughly 32,000 clones, 62% of them singletons. The sample consisted of NKG2D-high CD8+ T cells sorted from blood. These receptors all come from a human donor with alopecia areata.

In this sample, this clone is medium-sized. This chain uses TRBV5-1 with TRBJ2-7; D is unresolved. CDR1 is SGHRS and CDR2 is YFSETQ in the germline V gene. The CDR3 length is 16 residues. V was shortened by 0 bases and J by 4 bases, with 17 bases between the two germline ends. The CDR3 is CASSLAPIQPEYEQYF. The CDR3 bases are TGCGCCAGCAGCTTGGCCCCCATTCAACCAGAATACGAGCAGTACTTC. Complete variable domain (other parts from reference TRBV5-1 and TRBJ2-7): KAGVTQTPRYLIKTRGQQVTLSCSPISGHRSVSWYQQTPGQGLQFLFEYFSETQRNKGNFPGRFSGRQFSNSRSEMNVSTLELGDSALYLCASSLAPIQPEYEQYFGPGTRLTVT.

The chain is built from TRBV9 and TRBJ2-3; unclear D gene. From germline, CDR1 is SGDLS and CDR2 YYNGEE. CDR3 length equals 15 residues. V was pared by 0 bases and J by 2 bases, with 10 bases between. In DNA form, the CDR3 reads TGTGCCAGCAGCGTAGTGAGCGCCCCCACAGATACGCAGTATTTT. Translating gives CASSVVSAPTDTQYF.

The rearrangement uses TRBV30 and TRBJ2-5, with unresolved D. Germline V CDR1 and CDR2: GTSNPN, SVGIG (reference sequence). V lost 4 bases and J 7 bases, leaving 13 bases between the germline ends. The CDR3 covers 12 residues. The CDR3, as DNA: TGTGCCTGGACGGACCACGTGGGGACCCAGTACTTC. Translating gives CAWTDHVGTQYF.

V usage is TRBV9 and J usage is TRBJ1-5, with D hard to call. CDR1 is SGDLS and CDR2 is YYNGEE in the germline V gene. Trimming shortened V by 4 bases and J by 6 bases, and 14 bases separated the two germline ends. This CDR3 is built from 14 residues. CDR3 loop: CASSPGEGAQPQHF. The CDR3 DNA is TGTGCCAGCAGCCCCGGAGAGGGAGCTCAGCCCCAGCATTTT.

The gene calls are TRBV7-8 and TRBJ2-7; the match to TRBD1 covers 7 bases. The junction had 3 bases not matched to a gene; V was cut back by 2 bases and J by 2 bases. The CDR3 covers 14 residues. CDR1 SGHVS and CDR2 FQNEAQ come from the germline V gene. CDR3 bases: TGTGCCAGCAGCTTACTACAGGGGCCCTACGAGCAGTACTTC. This encodes CASSLLQGPYEQYF.

This clone was observed a handful of times. V and J are TRBV2 and TRBJ2-7; 7 bases are a match to TRBD1. This CDR3 has 16 residues. Trimming removed 1 base from V and 2 bases from J; junction bases left unmatched: 8. CDR1 and CDR2 from the germline V gene are SNHLY and FYNNEI. The DNA of the CDR3 is TGTGCCAGCAGTGAAGGTTCCGGGACAGACACCTACGAGCAGTACTTC. Protein product: CASSEGSGTDTYEQYF.

This rearrangement joins TRBV29-1 to TRBJ1-4, with D tentatively TRBD1 (5 bases). Trimming took 1 base from V and 5 from J, leaving 14 bases between them. From germline, CDR1 is SQVTM and CDR2 ANQGSEA. CDR3 length: 15 amino acids. The CDR3 nucleotides are TGCAGCGTTGAAGGAGGGGCTCATGAAAATGAAAAACTGTTTTTT. It specifies CSVEGGAHENEKLFF.

This clone occurred a few times. The chain has TRBV4-1 and TRBJ2-1; D is perhaps TRBD1 (5 bases). The CDR3 has 12 residues. Germline V gives CDR1 MGHRA, CDR2 YSYEKL. V dropped 7 bases and J dropped 12 bases, with 16 bases sitting between them. In DNA form, the CDR3 reads TGCGCCAGCACGAATCGTCAGGGTTCGCAGTTCTTC. Its protein is CASTNRQGSQFF.

CDR3: CASSQDGSSGNTIYF. As DNA, the CDR3 is TGCGCCAGCAGCCAAGATGGGAGCTCTGGAAACACCATATATTTT. V gene TRBV4-3 combines with J gene TRBJ1-3; no firm D call. V was cut by 0 bases and J by 0 bases, with 6 bases left in between. CDR3 length equals 15 residues. Germline V gene sequence: CDR1 LGHNA, CDR2 YSLEER.

The chain links TRBV9 to TRBJ2-1, with 7 bases matching TRBD1. CDR1 and CDR2 from the germline V gene are SGDLS and YYNGEE. This CDR3 region has 16 residues. J lost 2 bases, V lost 7 bases, and 12 bases had no gene match. CDR3 protein: CASGAEGAGTYNEQFF. As DNA, the CDR3 is TGTGCCAGCGGCGCTGAGGGGGCAGGGACCTACAATGAGCAGTTCTTC. The full variable domain, its missing parts supplied by reference TRBV9 and TRBJ2-1, is DSGVTQTPKHLITATGQRVTLRCSPRSGDLSVYWYQQSLDQGLQFLIQYYNGEERAKGNILERFSAQQFPDLHSELNLSSLELGDSALYFCASGAEGAGTYNEQFFGPGTRLTVL.

V is TRBV4-1 and J is TRBJ2-2; 7 bases align to TRBD1. With 0 bases clipped from V and 4 bases from J, the junction kept 2 bases outside the gene matches. In germline, CDR1 is MGHRA, CDR2 YSYEKL. The CDR3 contains 15 residues. The CDR3 is CASSQDSGGTGELFF. The CDR3 DNA is TGCGCCAGCAGCCAAGATTCAGGGGGCACCGGGGAGCTGTTTTTT.

The chain has TRBV29-1 and TRBJ2-5, with 9 bases aligning to TRBD1. The CDR3 is 13 amino acids. Trimming at V came to 7 bases and at J to 4 bases, leaving 7 bases not matched to a gene. Germline-derived CDR1 and CDR2 are SQVTM and ANQGSEA. The CDR3 coding sequence is TGCAGCGGAATTTGGACAGGGGTAGAGACCCAGTACTTC. Translating it yields CSGIWTGVETQYF.

The chain combines TRBV2 with TRBJ2-3, with D tentatively TRBD2 (6 bases). V was cut by 7 bases and J by 2 bases, with 10 bases left in between. Per the germline V gene, CDR1 is SNHLY and CDR2 is FYNNEI. The CDR3 covers 13 residues. The CDR3 nucleotides are TGTGCCAGCATGGAGGGAAACACAGATACGCAGTATTTT. Translation gives CASMEGNTDTQYF. The complete variable domain, with remaining parts taken from reference TRBV2 and TRBJ2-3, reads EPEVTQTPSHQVTQMGQEVILRCVPISNHLYFYWYRQILGQKVEFLVSFYNNEISEKSEIFDDQFSVERPDGSNFTLKIRSTKLEDSAMYFCASMEGNTDTQYFGPGTRLTVL.

The rearrangement links TRBV7-9 to TRBJ2-7, with D possibly matching TRBD1 (5 bases). Trimming cost V 4 bases and J 4 bases, with 14 bases left between them. CDR3 length: 14 amino acids. CDR1 and CDR2 (germline): SEHNR, FQNEAQ (reference sequence). The CDR3 coding sequence is TGTGCCAGCAGCTCGGACACACATACTTACGAGCAGTACTTC. This encodes CASSSDTHTYEQYF.

This chain connects TRBV7-9 to TRBJ2-7; the match to TRBD1 covers 7 bases. The CDR3 covers 16 residues. Germline V CDR1 and CDR2: SEHNR, FQNEAQ (reference sequence). Trimming took 6 bases from V and 0 from J; bases not matched to a gene: 11. The CDR3 protein is CASRDNRGNPSYEQYF. The CDR3 DNA sequence: TGTGCCAGCAGGGATAACAGGGGAAATCCCTCCTACGAGCAGTACTTC.

The V gene is TRBV4-1, the J gene TRBJ2-7; TRBD2 matches at 11 bases. The germline V gene has CDR1 MGHRA and CDR2 YSYEKL. The V segment lost 2 bases and the J segment 4 bases; nucleotides outside the gene matches: 4. The CDR3 contains 15 residues. Here the CDR3 reads CASSQPGLAVYEQYF. For the CDR3, the DNA is TGCGCCAGCAGCCAACCGGGACTAGCGGTTTACGAGCAGTACTTC.

This clone appeared a few times. This chain connects TRBV9 to TRBJ2-3, with D hard to call. V was shortened by 0 bases and J by 2 bases, with 4 bases between the two germline ends. From germline, CDR1 is SGDLS and CDR2 YYNGEE. The CDR3 totals 13 residues. The CDR3 DNA reads as TGTGCCAGCAGCGTAGTAATCACAGATACGCAGTATTTT. Translation gives CASSVVITDTQYF.

This CDR3 is CASSLGLGGSYEQYF. The CDR3 DNA reads as TGTGCCAGCAGCTTAGGACTGGGGGGATCCTACGAGCAGTACTTC. The V call is TRBV7-9, the J call TRBJ2-7; tentatively, D is TRBD2 (6 bases). With 1 base removed from V and 1 base from J, the gap between germline ends came to 11 bases. The CDR3 runs 15 residues. Germline lookup yields CDR1 SEHNR and CDR2 FQNEAQ (reference sequence). Full variable domain (outside the CDR3, taken from reference TRBV7-9 and TRBJ2-7): DTGVSQNPRHKITKRGQNVTFRCDPISEHNRLYWYRQTLGQGPEFLTYFQNEAQLEKSRLLSDRFSAERPKGSFSTLEIQRTEQGDSAMYLCASSLGLGGSYEQYFGPGTRLTVT.

This clone was detected a few times. V and J are TRBV4-3 and TRBJ2-5; D gene unclear. Germline-derived CDR1 and CDR2 are LGHNA and YSLEER. This CDR3 spans 16 amino acids. V shed 1 base and J shed 5 bases, with 17 bases lying between them. The chain's CDR3 is CASSQGLRPVAETQYF. In DNA form, the CDR3 reads TGCGCCAGCAGCCAAGGCTTACGACCGGTGGCGGAGACCCAGTACTTC.

The rearrangement uses TRBV27 and TRBJ2-5; 8 bases align to TRBD1. The trim removed 4 bases at V and 5 bases at J, leaving 6 bases unmatched. CDR1 and CDR2 (germline): MNHEY, SMNVEV (reference sequence). The length of the CDR3 is 14 residues. CDR3 loop: CASSSPGGLETQYF. The DNA for the CDR3 is TGTGCCAGCAGTTCCCCAGGGGGCCTTGAGACCCAGTACTTC.

The gene calls are TRBV5-6 and TRBJ2-3; D ambiguous. Germline V lookup: CDR1 SGHDT, CDR2 YYEEEE. The CDR3 contains 13 residues. Trimming removed 5 bases from V and 0 bases from J, with 7 bases in between. CDR3 sequence reads: CASSPLSTDTQYF. CDR3 sequence (DNA): TGTGCCAGCAGTCCTCTAAGCACAGATACGCAGTATTTT.

This chain connects TRBV7-9 to TRBJ2-6; D is unresolved. V dropped 4 bases and J dropped 1 base, with 11 bases sitting between them. This CDR3 has 16 amino acids. Per the germline V gene, CDR1 is SEHNR and CDR2 is FQNEAQ (reference sequence). CDR3 in DNA: TGTGCCAGCAGCTCCCCGGACGAATCTGGGGCCAACGTCCTGACTTTC. Translation gives CASSSPDESGANVLTF.

This chain connects TRBV28 to TRBJ1-2; D is uncertain. V lost 8 bases and J lost 4, with 11 bases in between. From germline, CDR1 is MDHEN and CDR2 SYDVKM. The CDR3 has 12 amino acids. In DNA, the CDR3 is TGTGCCAGCGCACACCCGATCTATGGCTACACCTTC. Translating it yields CASAHPIYGYTF.